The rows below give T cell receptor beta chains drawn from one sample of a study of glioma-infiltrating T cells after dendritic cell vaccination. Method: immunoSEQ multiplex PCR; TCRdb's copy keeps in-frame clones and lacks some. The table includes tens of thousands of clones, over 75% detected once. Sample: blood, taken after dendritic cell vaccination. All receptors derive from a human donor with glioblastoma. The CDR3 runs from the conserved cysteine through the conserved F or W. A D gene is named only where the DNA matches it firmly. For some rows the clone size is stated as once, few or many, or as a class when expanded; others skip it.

CAISEGRGYTGELFF	TGTGCCATCAGTGAAGGCAGGGGATACACCGGGGAGCTGTTTTTT	TRBV10-3	-	-	TRBJ2-2	15
CASSFRGSTYEQYF	TGTGCCAGCAGTTTTCGGGGGTCGACCTACGAGCAGTACTTC	TRBV27	-	-	TRBJ2-7	14
CASSSTGQGPPSGQYF	TGTGCCAGCAGTAGTACGGGACAGGGGCCCCCCTCTGGGCAGTACTTC	TRBV5-4	TRBD1	-	TRBJ2-7	16
CASSETGAGTEAFF	TGCGCCAGCAGTGAAACAGGGGCGGGCACTGAAGCTTTCTTT	TRBV10-1	TRBD1	-	TRBJ1-1	14
CASSFIVQGEQYF	TGTGCCAGCAGCTTCATCGTCCAGGGGGAGCAGTACTTC	TRBV5-8	-	-	TRBJ2-7	13
CASSLGGLGETQYF	TGTGCCAGCAGCTTAGGGGGCCTTGGAGAGACCCAGTACTTC	TRBV7-8	-	few	TRBJ2-5	14
CASSVTYNEQFF	TGTGCCAGCAGCGTTACATACAATGAGCAGTTCTTC	TRBV7-8	-	-	TRBJ2-1	12
CASSVTREGLRFF	TGTGCCAGCAGTGTAACGCGGGAGGGCCTCCGGTTCTTC	TRBV6-1	TRBD2	-	TRBJ2-1	13
CASSQGGGKETQYF	TGTGCCAGCAGCCAAGGTGGCGGGAAAGAGACCCAGTACTTC	TRBV14	-	-	TRBJ2-5	14
CASSPPPSTAQGYTF	TGTGCCAGCTCGCCCCCCCCTTCGACAGCACAGGGCTACACCTTC	TRBV18	-	-	TRBJ1-2	15
CASSIPGQGSNIQYF	TGTGCCAGTAGTATCCCGGGACAGGGATCAAACATTCAGTACTTC	TRBV19	TRBD1	once	TRBJ2-4	15
CSVTPGQGFGQPQHF	TGCAGCGTTACGCCGGGACAGGGGTTTGGTCAGCCCCAGCATTTT	TRBV29-1	TRBD1	-	TRBJ1-5	15
CASSLNRVSEAFF	TGTGCCAGCAGCCTCAACAGGGTCTCTGAAGCTTTCTTT	TRBV4-2	-	-	TRBJ1-1	13
CSVSGSINTGELFF	TGCAGCGTGAGCGGGAGTATTAACACCGGGGAGCTGTTTTTT	TRBV29-1	TRBD2	-	TRBJ2-2	14
CASSRLQGAGSYEQYF	TGTGCCAGTAGCCGATTACAGGGGGCCGGATCCTACGAGCAGTACTTC	TRBV19	TRBD1	-	TRBJ2-7	16
CASSPKGYGYTF	TGTGCCAGCTCACCGAAGGGGTACGGCTACACCTTC	TRBV18	-	-	TRBJ1-2	12
CASSQSTETVYLEQFF	TGTGCCAGCAGCCAATCGACCGAGACAGTTTATCTTGAGCAGTTCTTC	TRBV14	-	-	TRBJ2-1	16
CASSLEYLPAYEQYF	TGCGCCAGCAGCTTGGAGTATTTACCTGCCTACGAGCAGTACTTC	TRBV5-1	-	-	TRBJ2-7	15
CASSHGQATGELFF	TGTGCCAGCAGTCACGGACAGGCGACCGGGGAGCTGTTTTTT	TRBV6-1	TRBD1	-	TRBJ2-2	14
CASSMRLTDTQYF	TGTGCCAGCAGTATGCGGCTCACAGATACGCAGTATTTT	TRBV2	-	-	TRBJ2-3	13
CASSPRAGRDYEQYF	TGTGCCAGCAGCCCGCGAGCGGGCAGGGATTACGAGCAGTACTTC	TRBV7-2	-	-	TRBJ2-7	15
CASGYTGAGWGYTF	TGTGCCAGCGGATACACAGGGGCCGGGTGGGGCTACACCTTC	TRBV9	TRBD1	-	TRBJ1-2	14
CASSSGQGWGYTF	TGCGCCAGCAGCTCAGGACAGGGGTGGGGCTACACCTTC	TRBV5-1	TRBD1	few	TRBJ1-2	13
CASSLAGRGTGELFF	TGCGCCAGCAGCTTGGCGGGACGGGGGACCGGGGAGCTGTTTTTT	TRBV5-1	-	-	TRBJ2-2	15
CASSDSTGQGSPLHF	TGTGCCAGCAGTGACTCGACAGGGCAAGGTTCACCCCTCCACTTT	TRBV6-4	TRBD1	-	TRBJ1-6	15
CASSVWDRGPCEAFF	TGCGCCAGCAGTGTGTGGGACAGGGGCCCCTGTGAAGCTTTCTTT	TRBV10-1	TRBD1	-	TRBJ1-1	15
CASSQVGGASGDISTDTQYF	TGCGCCAGCAGCCAAGTGGGGGGGGCTAGCGGCGATATTAGCACAGATACGCAGTATTTT	TRBV4-1	-	-	TRBJ2-3	20
CATSRAGGGTKHGYTF	TGTGCCACCAGCAGAGCTGGGGGGGGGACAAAACATGGCTACACCTTC	TRBV15	-	-	TRBJ1-2	16
CASGRAGVNEQFF	TGTGCTAGTGGGAGGGCGGGAGTGAATGAGCAGTTCTTC	TRBV12-5	TRBD2	-	TRBJ2-1	13
CASSYGDTQYF	TGTGCCAGCAGCTACGGGGATACGCAGTATTTT	TRBV7-2	-	-	TRBJ2-3	11
CASSPAGGSEKLFF	TGTGCCAGCAGCCCGGCAGGGGGCTCGGAAAAACTGTTTTTT	TRBV5-4	TRBD1	-	TRBJ1-4	14
CASSLSPSAQETQYF	TGTGCCAGCAGCTTGTCTCCTAGTGCCCAAGAGACCCAGTACTTC	TRBV7-3	-	-	TRBJ2-5	15
CASSLDLAGVGYEQYF	TGCGCCAGCAGCTTGGATCTGGCGGGAGTGGGCTACGAGCAGTACTTC	TRBV5-1	TRBD2	-	TRBJ2-7	16
CASTTLGAAYEQYF	TGCGCCAGCACCACCCTGGGCGCAGCCTACGAGCAGTACTTC	TRBV10-2	-	-	TRBJ2-7	14
CASGAPSTDTQYF	TGCGCCAGCGGGGCGCCTAGCACAGATACGCAGTATTTT	TRBV5-1	-	once	TRBJ2-3	13
CASSSGGGTEQYF	TGTGCCAGCAGCTCCGGGGGGGGGACGGAGCAGTACTTC	TRBV7-2	TRBD2	-	TRBJ2-7	13
CASLLAGTDTQYF	TGTGCCAGCTTGCTAGCGGGGACAGATACGCAGTATTTT	TRBV6-6	TRBD2	-	TRBJ2-3	13
CSVTGSYEQYF	TGCAGCGTGACAGGGTCCTACGAGCAGTACTTC	TRBV29-1	TRBD1	-	TRBJ2-7	11
CASSLTLAPTDTQYF	TGTGCCAGCAGCTTAACTCTAGCGCCAACAGATACGCAGTATTTT	TRBV7-3	-	-	TRBJ2-3	15
CASSSQMNTEAFF	TGTGCCAGCAGCTCGCAGATGAACACTGAAGCTTTCTTT	TRBV5-5	-	-	TRBJ1-1	13
CASSLGLAGGLAKNIQYF	TGTGCCAGCAGCTTGGGACTAGCGGGAGGGCTAGCCAAAAACATTCAGTACTTC	TRBV5-6	TRBD2	-	TRBJ2-4	18
CSVVGLAGGTRRETQYF	TGCAGCGTTGTCGGGCTAGCGGGAGGCACTCGGCGGGAGACCCAGTACTTC	TRBV29-1	TRBD2	-	TRBJ2-5	17
CASSLSPSGRLYEQYF	TGTGCCAGCAGCTTAAGCCCTAGCGGGAGACTGTACGAGCAGTACTTC	TRBV11-2	TRBD2	-	TRBJ2-7	16
CASSFTLGGSYEQYF	TGTGCCAGCAGCTTCACTCTTGGGGGGTCCTACGAGCAGTACTTC	TRBV7-2	-	-	TRBJ2-7	15
CASSILAASYEQYF	TGCGCCAGCAGCATACTAGCGGCTTCCTACGAGCAGTACTTC	TRBV4-1	TRBD2	-	TRBJ2-7	14
CSGGINEQFF	TGCAGCGGAGGAATCAATGAGCAGTTCTTC	TRBV29-1	-	-	TRBJ2-1	10
CASSATSSFDNEQFF	TGTGCCAGCAGCGCGACTAGCAGTTTCGACAATGAGCAGTTCTTC	TRBV9	TRBD2	-	TRBJ2-1	15
CASMRGLLDTQYF	TGTGCCAGCATGAGGGGACTTTTAGATACGCAGTATTTT	TRBV2	-	-	TRBJ2-3	13
CASSQVLGTQYF	TGCGCCAGCAGCCAAGTTCTAGGGACCCAGTACTTC	TRBV4-1	-	-	TRBJ2-5	12
CASSPSGTGGSQPQHF	TGTGCCAGCTCACCCTCCGGGACAGGAGGAAGTCAGCCCCAGCATTTT	TRBV18	TRBD1	-	TRBJ1-5	16
CASSDQGAQETQYF	TGTGCCAGCAGTGATCAGGGGGCGCAAGAGACCCAGTACTTC	TRBV2	TRBD1	-	TRBJ2-5	14
CASSPRVGYTQYF	TGTGCCAGCAGCCCCCGGGTCGGGTATACGCAGTATTTT	TRBV11-3	-	-	TRBJ2-3	13
CASSQDRTSTDTQYF	TGTGCCAGCAGCCAAGACCGGACTAGCACAGATACGCAGTATTTT	TRBV4-2	-	-	TRBJ2-3	15
CASGDRGSTEAFF	TGTGCCAGCGGCGACAGGGGAAGTACTGAAGCTTTCTTT	TRBV7-9	TRBD1	-	TRBJ1-1	13
CASSPTGDYYGYTF	TGCGCCAGCAGCCCGACAGGGGACTACTATGGCTACACCTTC	TRBV5-1	TRBD1	-	TRBJ1-2	14
CASISSREDNEQFF	TGTGCCAGCATCTCAAGCAGGGAAGACAATGAGCAGTTCTTC	TRBV27	-	-	TRBJ2-1	14
CASGSGTTYEQYF	TGTGCCAGCGGCTCCGGGACAACTTACGAGCAGTACTTC	TRBV7-2	-	-	TRBJ2-7	13
CASSQQGAIGYTF	TGTGCCAGCAGTCAACAGGGGGCGATTGGCTACACCTTC	TRBV5-6	TRBD1	once	TRBJ1-2	13
CSVRRGGSNTGELFF	TGCAGCGTCCGCAGGGGCGGCTCGAACACCGGGGAGCTGTTTTTT	TRBV29-1	-	-	TRBJ2-2	15
CASSTRLYQETQYF	TGTGCCAGCAGTACCAGGCTTTACCAAGAGACCCAGTACTTC	TRBV6-6	-	-	TRBJ2-5	14